This T cell receptor (beta chain) was found in a study of beta chain features in type 1 diabetes. Study-level information: Patients shared similar age, gender and cell yields with healthy donors.

Findings and caveats of the study: All four CD4+ subsets of Type 1 diabetes patients contained TCRB CDR3s that were moderately but significantly shorter. Fewer insertions but more deletions were seen at VDJ junctions in type 1 diabetes patients.

With regard to this clone: Its target is unknown.

The CDR3 is made up of 13 amino acids. In germline, CDR1 is KGHSH, CDR2 LQKENI. V was trimmed by 3 bases and J by 8 bases, leaving 11 bases between them. cDNA synthesis used the whole RNA isolate, giving expressed TCRB sequences. Around 3.9 million reads per sample were averaged for naive, central memory and regulatory samples. The method was immunoSEQ multiplex PCR; TCRdb's version includes in-frame clones alone and lacks a portion of them. This sample carries a few hundred thousand clones, about 23% of them seen once, and the ten largest clones take roughly 0.011%. Sequenced: naive CD4+ T cells from blood. This chain links TRBV18 with TRBJ2-1, with TRBD2 as a possible D gene (6 bases). This receptor was taken from a woman under 40 with type 1 diabetes. CDR3 bases: TGTGCCAGCTCACCTCGGGAGCCGGATGAGCAGTTCTTC. Amino acid sequence: CASSPREPDEQFF.